Described below is a single T cell receptor (beta chain) sequence and its context. There is no known antigen for this receptor. No much larger clone is present one base from it, and per-base qualities are unavailable. The CDR3, cysteine through phenylalanine, is 15 amino acids long. Only the CDR3 DNA stays, 45 bases, in frame from base 1. V is pruned by 4 bases and J by 5 bases, leaving 7 bases of the junction without a gene match. The germline V gene (reference sequence) gives CDR1 as MNHEY and CDR2 as SMNVEV. These data are taken from a study of T-cell reconstitution after alpha-beta-depleted transplantation in children (dated by TCRdb to 2016 to 2017). With regard to the full study: T-cell immune reconstitution after TCRalphabeta/CD19-depleted allogeneic hematopoietic cell transplantation in children was quantitatively tracked in the study by means of TCR repertoire profiling.

The method was PCR. Data came from an Illumina HiSeq 2500. Molecular barcoding was employed in the preparation of TCR libraries, with unique molecular identifiers being used to normalize TCRbeta repertoire quantification. The public reads were reprocessed in TCRdb via fastp at Q25 and MiXCR, keeping in-frame beta chains. Here each entry gathers all rows of one CDR3 protein and keeps the most common genes and DNA. The sample table contains about 250,000 distinct CDR3 sequences; only one count was recorded for 20% to 30% of them. 4.8% of the sample rests with the top ten. Results the study describes overall, beyond this receptor: Apparently early alphabetaT-cell count recovery about two months after transplant reportedly relied on only several hundred rapidly expanded clones derived from non-depleted graft cells. The high TCRbeta diversity at day 60 in some patients was ascribed to recipient T cells and intrathymic progenitors that had survived conditioning. The frequencies of hyperexpanded clones fell over the following months, and after one year, T-cell counts and TCRbeta diversity were mostly attributed to newly produced T cells.

The treatment or condition label of this sample denotes: allogeneic hematopoietic cell transplantation with graft depleted of TCRalphabeta T cells and CD19 B cells. The transplant recipients were children given TCRalphabeta/CD19-depleted allogeneic hematopoietic cell grafts. This sample comprised PBMCs, mostly from graft donor cells, obtained 360 days after TCRalphabeta/CD19-depleted stem cell transplant. This sequence uses TRBV27 and TRBJ2-2; 7 nucleotides in the junction match TRBD1. This clonotype was obtained from a female patient aged 2-15 years who had a stem cell transplant for congenital amegakaryocytic thrombocytopenia, so the T cells may come from the graft donor. The DNA sequence is as follows: TGTGCCAGCAGTTGGGGGACAGTTTCGACCGGGGAGCTGTTTTTT. Its amino acids are CASSWGTVSTGELFF.